This T cell receptor (beta chain) was identified during a study of T cells in narcolepsy. On the study more broadly: Donors had narcolepsy type 1 or type 2, or were healthy controls. Findings of the study overall: Reportedly, autoreactive clonotypes were serially detected in patients' blood but not controls'.

Profiling relied on immunoSEQ multiplex PCR, and the TCRdb table lists in-frame clones only, not all of them. The data show tens of thousands of clones, 84% seen once. On this clone: Its cognate antigen is unknown.

CDR3 length equals 17 residues. After removal of 0 bases from V and 3 bases from J, the junction contained 8 bases not matched to a gene. Germline V gene sequence: CDR1 SGHRS, CDR2 YFSETQ. The clonotype originates from a human donor with narcolepsy. V is TRBV5-1 and J is TRBJ2-1; 8 bases fit TRBD2. The sequenced sample was CD45RA- memory CD4+ T cells from PBMCs. CDR3 nucleotide sequence: TGCGCCAGCAGCTTGGCCTCTGCGGGAGGAGGCTACAATGAGCAGTTCTTC. Translated: CASSLASAGGGYNEQFF.